This T cell receptor beta chain was identified during a study of Ad26.COV2.S vaccination and SARS-CoV-2 variants (dated by TCRdb to 2020 to 2023). A note on the overall study: Vaccine-arm donors were drawn from COV1001, a multicentre, randomized, double-blind, placebo-controlled phase I-IIa trial of Ad26.COV2.S in healthy adults. The TCR-sequenced set comprised about 32 samples: approximately 19 Ad26.COV2.S vaccine recipients, 5 placebo recipients and 8 SARS-CoV-2 convalescent individuals. TCRbeta repertoire sequencing was used to assess the specificity and breadth of SARS-CoV-2-reactive T cell receptors after Ad26.COV2.S vaccination. Investigators did not know the trial group allocation while performing experiments and assessing outcomes. Trial participants were randomized into five groups of five: low-dose or high-dose Ad26.COV2.S given once or twice, or placebo on both occasions. Ad26.COV2.S was given intramuscularly at 5x10^10 or 1x10^11 viral particles, as a single shot or as two shots 56 days apart.

In the germline V gene (reference sequence), CDR1 corresponds to SGHNT and CDR2 to YYREEE. V trim: 2 bases; J trim: 8 bases; unmatched bases: 6. Its CDR3 holds 15 amino acids, cysteine through phenylalanine. CDR3 DNA is the only sequence kept; it has 45 bases, read in frame from the first base. TCRbeta CDR3 regions were sequenced with the immunoSEQ Assay. After extraction, genomic DNA underwent amplification by bias-controlled multiplex PCR, followed by high-throughput sequencing. The original pipeline was this. To quantify the absolute abundance of every unique TCRbeta CDR3 region, sequences were collapsed and filtered. T cell fraction was estimated by normalization of TCRbeta template counts to usable DNA, with usable DNA being measured through amplification of reference genes present in all nucleated cells. Repertoire TCRs were annotated as SARS-CoV-2-specific by exact matching of V gene, CDR3 amino acid sequence and J gene to a known reactive TCR set. The reference SARS-CoV-2 TCR set was obtained from MIRA and was filtered for enrichment in COVID-19-positive ImmuneCODE repertoires, whereby public or cross-reactive TCRs were removed. Using the MIRA antigens, annotated TCRs were further analysed by specific ORF or by position within an ORF. Breadth was defined as the number of annotated unique rearrangements divided by the total number of unique productive rearrangements, and depth was defined as the summed frequency of the annotated unique rearrangements. TCR breadth was compared between groups using two-sided Wilcoxon rank-sum tests. This is the immuneACCESS table as TCRdb keeps it, with only in-frame sequences that have V and J called. A part of the clones is gone; compared with another copy, unresolved V genes explain less than half, and the rest is unexplained. V and J calls plus clone size are reproduced from that table; the DNA served to infer D and trimming. The sample yields roughly 350,000 clones; more than 75% were counted once. The top ten clonotypes cover 3.4% of the sample.

The treatment or condition label corresponds to: 15 to 20 received Ad26.COV2.S at low or high dose, single or two shots; roughly five received placebo; per-sample allocation not given. Repertoires of vaccine and placebo recipients were sequenced from samples collected on day 63 after the first injection. Cohort 1b enrolled 25 adults aged 18-55 years at a single site in Boston, USA, between 29 July and 7 August 2020. Ad26.COV2.S was a replication-incompetent adenovirus type 26 vector that expressed a prefusion-stabilized SARS-CoV-2 spike protein derived from the original Wuhan strain. Of note for this clone: The clone's antigen remains unknown. One base away there is no much larger clone; base qualities are not given.

The study at large found these results: It was noted by the authors that total T cell responses may have been underestimated by the TCR breadth and depth analyses. Comparing responses between vaccine doses or regimens was not something the study was powered to do. Substantial breadth of spike-specific CD8+ and CD4+ T cell responses was reported after vaccination. Spike-specific TCR breadth was higher in Ad26.COV2.S recipients than in placebo recipients (P = 0.0014). Vaccine and placebo recipients had similar non-spike TCR breadth, a finding consistent with the vaccine containing only spike.

The sequencing here drew on peripheral blood, taken in a trial of Ad26.COV2.S vaccine versus placebo. The TCR was taken from a person between 18 and 65 years old who received the Ad26.COV2.S COVID-19 vaccine or a placebo. The V and J genes are TRBV5-4 and TRBJ2-1, and 11 bases in between align with TRBD2. In nucleotides, the sequence is TGTGCCAGCAGCTTCTTACTAGCGGGGGTGGATGAGCAGTTCTTC. Its translation reads: CASSFLLAGVDEQFF. The variable domain in full, with residues beyond the CDR3 obtained from the reference TRBV5-4 and TRBJ2-1 genes, is ETGVTQSPTHLIKTRGQQVTLRCSSQSGHNTVSWYQQALGQGPQFIFQYYREEENGRGNFPPRFSGLQFPNYSSELNVNALELDDSALYLCASSFLLAGVDEQFFGPGTRLTVL.